The sequence of this TCR beta chain was determined in a study of blood T cell repertoires in COVID-19. Study-wide background: Some COVID-19 samples were acute and others convalescent; all came from the United States, Italy and Spain. Sample material is recorded as cDNA or gDNA derived from T cells, B-cell-depleted T cells, or PBMCs.

Germline assignment: CDR1 MNHEY and CDR2 SVGAGI. V shed 2 bases and J shed 11 bases, with 15 bases lying between them. The CDR3 covers 13 residues. Per the authors' pipeline: Counts of nucleated cells, estimated from reference gene primer amplification, were obtained. Data came from immunoSEQ multiplex PCR; TCRdb stores just in-frame clones and leaves some out. The V and J calls and clone size were taken over from that table, and D and trimming were inferred from the DNA. Among a few hundred thousand clones listed, approximately 77% were seen once. The specimen sequenced was peripheral blood. The rearrangement links TRBV6-5 to TRBJ1-1; no definite D call. This sequence originates from a woman under 30 with acute or convalescent COVID-19. CDR3 amino acids: CASSYQTRWVAFF. CDR3 DNA: TGTGCCAGCAGTTACCAGACACGGTGGGTTGCTTTCTTT.